A single sample is the source of the 14 T cell receptor beta chains below, sequenced in a study of OX40 agonist ivuxolimab in advanced cancers. This table comes from immunoSEQ multiplex PCR, and its TCRdb copy is limited to in-frame clones, with some not included. The data contain about 51,000 clones, about 90% of them seen just once; the ten biggest clones take up 3% to 4%. The sequencing here drew on CD4+ or CD8+ T cells sorted from blood, taken in a trial of the OX40 agonist ivuxolimab. Receptors were obtained from an adult with an advanced solid tumor such as melanoma, head and neck, liver or kidney cancer.

The rearrangement links TRBV14 to TRBJ2-3; D possibly corresponds to TRBD2 (6 bases). V shed 1 base and J shed 3 bases, with 14 bases lying between them. This CDR3 contains 16 residues. Germline assignment: CDR1 SGHDN and CDR2 FVKESK. In DNA form, the CDR3 reads TGTGCCAGCAGCCAAGTTGCAGGACTACTAACAGATACGCAGTATTTT. This encodes CASSQVAGLLTDTQYF.

The chain joins TRBV2 to TRBJ2-5, with 11 bases that match TRBD2. From germline, CDR1 is SNHLY and CDR2 FYNNEI. V gave up 4 bases and J gave up 1 base; unmatched junction bases: 2. CDR3 length equals 15 residues. CDR3 DNA: TGTGCCAGCAGTGTAGCGGGGGGGTTCCAAGAGACCCAGTACTTC. Its translation: CASSVAGGFQETQYF.

The chain combines TRBV30 with TRBJ2-2, with D perhaps being TRBD1 or TRBD2 (5 bases each). CDR1 and CDR2 (germline): GTSNPN, SVGIG (reference sequence). CDR3 size: 11 residues. The CDR3 region has the DNA TGTGCTGGGGGAGACACCGGGGAGCTGTTTTTT. Encoded protein: CAGGDTGELFF.

The chain carries TRBV19 and TRBJ2-5; TRBD2 matches at 13 bases. Germline assignment: CDR1 LNHDA and CDR2 SQIVND (reference sequence). V was pared by 6 bases and J by 5 bases, with 12 bases of the junction left unmatched. The CDR3 covers 17 residues. Written as DNA, the CDR3 is TGTGCCAGTAGCCGTGGACTAGCGGGAGTTAAACGGGAGACCCAGTACTTC. It yields the protein CASSRGLAGVKRETQYF.

A single count supports this clone. The rearrangement joins TRBV2 to TRBJ1-2; maybe TRBD1 (5 bases). This CDR3 is 14 amino acids long. Trimming took 2 bases from V and 1 from J, leaving 8 bases between them. The germline V gene has CDR1 SNHLY and CDR2 FYNNEI. In nucleotides, the CDR3 is TGTGCCAGCAGTGAAATGGGACTTAACTATGGCTACACCTTC. Its translation: CASSEMGLNYGYTF.

The chain links TRBV7-2 to TRBJ2-7, with D unresolved. CDR3 length: 14 amino acids. The V gene lost 2 bases and the J gene lost 0 bases, with 8 bases spanning the gap. Germline-derived CDR1 and CDR2 are SGHTA and FQGNSA. The CDR3 DNA reads as TGTGCCAGCAGCTTAACCTGGGGCTCCTACGAGCAGTACTTC. Translation: CASSLTWGSYEQYF.

V and J are TRBV5-5 and TRBJ1-4; no clear D gene. Germline CDR1 is SGHKS and CDR2 is YYEKEE (reference sequence). CDR3 length: 14 amino acids. V dropped 5 bases and J dropped 4 bases, with 12 bases sitting between them. CDR3 sequence (DNA): TGTGCCAGCAGTTCCGGGTCCTATAATGAAAAACTGTTTTTT. It specifies CASSSGSYNEKLFF.

This chain joins TRBV6-6 and TRBJ2-1; D is possibly TRBD2 (7 bases). The CDR3 is 15 residues long. V was trimmed by 6 bases and J by 8 bases, leaving 20 bases between them. Germline lookup yields CDR1 MNHNY and CDR2 SVGAGI (reference sequence). The CDR3 sequence is CASRSRGGAGYEQFF. The CDR3, as DNA: TGTGCCAGCAGGTCTCGAGGGGGGGCGGGATATGAGCAGTTCTTC.

V usage is TRBV18 and J usage is TRBJ2-7, with D possibly being TRBD2 (6 bases). The CDR3 totals 13 residues. V was clipped by 4 bases and J by 6 bases, with 13 bases between them. From germline, CDR1 is KGHSH and CDR2 LQKENI. The CDR3 spells CASSRWGEAEQYF. The CDR3 DNA is TGTGCCAGCTCACGATGGGGGGAGGCCGAGCAGTACTTC.

The chain combines TRBV4-1 with TRBJ2-2; TRBD2 aligns across 8 bases. The CDR3 totals 15 residues. The germline V gene has CDR1 MGHRA and CDR2 YSYEKL. V gave up 4 bases and J gave up 0 bases; unmatched junction bases: 1. For the CDR3, the DNA is TGCGCCAGCAGCCCTAGCGGGCCGAACACCGGGGAGCTGTTTTTT. Translation gives CASSPSGPNTGELFF.

The V and J genes are TRBV29-1 and TRBJ2-3; D unclear. V lost 3 bases and J 4 bases, leaving 11 bases between the germline ends. Germline CDR1 is SQVTM and CDR2 is ANQGSEA. The CDR3 sequence is 13 residues long. The CDR3 DNA sequence: TGCAGCGTTGACGGCCCCCTGGCAGATACGCAGTATTTT. The encoded protein is CSVDGPLADTQYF.

As DNA, the CDR3 is TGTGCCAGTAGTACCCTTAGCGGGCCTTACAATGAGCAGTTCTTC. Residues: CASSTLSGPYNEQFF. The gene calls are TRBV19 and TRBJ2-1; 7 nucleotides agree with TRBD2. The CDR3 is 15 amino acids. V dropped 4 bases and J dropped 4; count of bases not matched to a gene: 7. CDR1 and CDR2 from the germline V gene are LNHDA and SQIVND (reference sequence).

This chain links TRBV5-6 with TRBJ1-2; perhaps TRBD1 as D (6 bases). The CDR3 spans 16 residues. V lost 4 bases and J lost 8, with 24 bases in between. Germline CDR1 SGHDT, CDR2 YYEEEE. The CDR3 spells CASSPLPTGPLRGYTF. CDR3 DNA: TGTGCCAGCAGCCCCCTCCCGACAGGTCCTTTGAGGGGCTACACCTTC.

The chain employs TRBV5-4 and TRBJ2-5; 11 bases map to TRBD2. J was trimmed by 4 bases and V by 5 bases; bases with no gene match: 4. The germline CDR1 and CDR2 sequences are SGHNT and YYREEE (reference sequence). The CDR3 extends over 14 amino acids. Here the CDR3 reads CASRLAGGPETQYF. The DNA for the CDR3 is TGTGCCAGCAGGTTAGCGGGGGGGCCAGAGACCCAGTACTTC.